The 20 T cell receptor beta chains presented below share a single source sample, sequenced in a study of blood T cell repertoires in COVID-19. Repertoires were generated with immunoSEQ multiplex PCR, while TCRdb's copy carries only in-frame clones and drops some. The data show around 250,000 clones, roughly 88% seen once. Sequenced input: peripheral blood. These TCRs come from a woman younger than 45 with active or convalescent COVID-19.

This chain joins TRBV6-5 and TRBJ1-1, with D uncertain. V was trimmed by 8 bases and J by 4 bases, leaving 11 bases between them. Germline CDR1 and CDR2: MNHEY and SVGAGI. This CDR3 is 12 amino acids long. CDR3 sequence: CASGQARTEAFF. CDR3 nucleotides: TGTGCCAGCGGTCAGGCCCGCACTGAAGCTTTCTTT.

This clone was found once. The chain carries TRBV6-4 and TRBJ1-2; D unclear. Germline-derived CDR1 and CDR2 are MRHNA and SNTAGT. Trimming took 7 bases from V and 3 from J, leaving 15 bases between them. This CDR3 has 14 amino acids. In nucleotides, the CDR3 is TGTGCCAGCAAAGAGTACGAGGCGGACTATGGCTACACCTTC. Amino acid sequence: CASKEYEADYGYTF.

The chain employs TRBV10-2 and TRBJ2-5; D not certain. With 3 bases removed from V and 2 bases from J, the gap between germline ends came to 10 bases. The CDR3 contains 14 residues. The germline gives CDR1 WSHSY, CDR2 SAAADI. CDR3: CASSDMNFQETQYF. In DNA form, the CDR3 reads TGCGCCAGCAGTGATATGAACTTTCAAGAGACCCAGTACTTC.

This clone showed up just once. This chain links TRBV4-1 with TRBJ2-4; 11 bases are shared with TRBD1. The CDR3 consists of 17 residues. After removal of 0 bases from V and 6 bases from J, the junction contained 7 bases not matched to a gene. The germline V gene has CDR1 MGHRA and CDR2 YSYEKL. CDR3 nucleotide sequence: TGCGCCAGCAGCCAAGATTACGGGACAGGGGGAAGAAACATTCAGTACTTC. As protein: CASSQDYGTGGRNIQYF.

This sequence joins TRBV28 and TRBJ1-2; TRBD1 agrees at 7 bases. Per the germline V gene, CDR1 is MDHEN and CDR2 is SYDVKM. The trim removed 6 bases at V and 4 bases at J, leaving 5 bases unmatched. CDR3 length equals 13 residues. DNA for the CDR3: TGTGCCAGCAGCCTGACAGGGTCCTATGGCTACACCTTC. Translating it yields CASSLTGSYGYTF.

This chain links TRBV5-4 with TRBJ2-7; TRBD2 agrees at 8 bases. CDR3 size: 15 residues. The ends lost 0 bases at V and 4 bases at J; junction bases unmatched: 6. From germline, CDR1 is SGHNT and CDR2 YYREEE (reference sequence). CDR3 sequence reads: CASSLGRGDTYEQYF. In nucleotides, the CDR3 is TGTGCCAGCAGCTTGGGGCGGGGGGACACGTACGAGCAGTACTTC. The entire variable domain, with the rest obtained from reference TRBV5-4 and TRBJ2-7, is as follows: ETGVTQSPTHLIKTRGQQVTLRCSSQSGHNTVSWYQQALGQGPQFIFQYYREEENGRGNFPPRFSGLQFPNYSSELNVNALELDDSALYLCASSLGRGDTYEQYFGPGTRLTVT.

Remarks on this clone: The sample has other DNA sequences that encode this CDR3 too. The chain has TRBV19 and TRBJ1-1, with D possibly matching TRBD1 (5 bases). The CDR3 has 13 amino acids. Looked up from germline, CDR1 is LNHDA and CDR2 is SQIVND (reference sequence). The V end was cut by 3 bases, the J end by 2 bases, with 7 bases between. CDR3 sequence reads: CASSIQGNTEAFF. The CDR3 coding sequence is TGTGCCAGTAGTATCCAGGGAAACACTGAAGCTTTCTTT.

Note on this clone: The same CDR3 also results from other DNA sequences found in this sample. The CDR3 region is CASSLASGADTQYF. Written as DNA, the CDR3 is TGTGCCAGCAGCTTAGCCAGCGGGGCAGATACGCAGTATTTT. This chain connects TRBV7-2 to TRBJ2-3, with TRBD2 matching 7 bases. This CDR3 has 14 amino acids. Per the germline V gene, CDR1 is SGHTA and CDR2 is FQGNSA. V was pared by 0 bases and J by 4 bases, with 1 base of the junction left unmatched.

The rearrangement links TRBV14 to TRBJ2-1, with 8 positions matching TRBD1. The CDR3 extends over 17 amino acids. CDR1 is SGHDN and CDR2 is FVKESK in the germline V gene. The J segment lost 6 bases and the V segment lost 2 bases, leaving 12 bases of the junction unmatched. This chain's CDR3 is CASSQRFGQGTLNEQFF. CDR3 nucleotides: TGTGCCAGCAGCCAACGATTTGGACAGGGTACCCTCAATGAGCAGTTCTTC.

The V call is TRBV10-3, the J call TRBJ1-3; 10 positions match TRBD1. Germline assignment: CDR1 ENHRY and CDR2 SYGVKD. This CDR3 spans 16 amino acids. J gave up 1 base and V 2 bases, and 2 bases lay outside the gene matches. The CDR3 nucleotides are TGTGCCATCAGTGAGGGGGACAGGGGATCTGGAAACACCATATATTTT. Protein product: CAISEGDRGSGNTIYF.

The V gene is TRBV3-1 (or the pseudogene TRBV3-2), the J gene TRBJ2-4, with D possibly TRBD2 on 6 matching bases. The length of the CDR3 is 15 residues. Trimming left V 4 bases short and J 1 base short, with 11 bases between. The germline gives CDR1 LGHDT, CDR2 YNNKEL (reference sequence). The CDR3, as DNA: TGTGCCAGCAGCCGGTTGGAGGGGGCCAAAAACATTCAGTACTTC. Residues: CASSRLEGAKNIQYF.

CDR3 loop: CASSLVAWDRNTEAFF. CDR3 in DNA: TGTGCCAGCAGCTTAGTGGCCTGGGACAGGAACACTGAAGCTTTCTTT. This chain connects TRBV7-2 to TRBJ1-1, with 7 bases lining up with TRBD1. The CDR3 is made up of 16 amino acids. Germline V gives CDR1 SGHTA, CDR2 FQGNSA. V lost 1 base and J lost 1; bases outside the gene matches: 6.

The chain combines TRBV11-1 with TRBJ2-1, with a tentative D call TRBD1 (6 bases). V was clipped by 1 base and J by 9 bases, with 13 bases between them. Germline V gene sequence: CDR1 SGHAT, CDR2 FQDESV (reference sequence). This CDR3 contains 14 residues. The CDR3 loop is CASSLEGVGREQFF. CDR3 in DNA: TGTGCCAGCAGCTTAGAGGGGGTGGGCCGTGAGCAGTTCTTC.

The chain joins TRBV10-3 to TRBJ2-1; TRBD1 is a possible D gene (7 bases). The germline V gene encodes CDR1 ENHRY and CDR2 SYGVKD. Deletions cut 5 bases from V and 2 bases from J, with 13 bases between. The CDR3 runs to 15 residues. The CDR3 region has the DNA TGTGCCATCAGTTCAACAGGGGAGGCCTACAATGAGCAGTTCTTC. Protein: CAISSTGEAYNEQFF.

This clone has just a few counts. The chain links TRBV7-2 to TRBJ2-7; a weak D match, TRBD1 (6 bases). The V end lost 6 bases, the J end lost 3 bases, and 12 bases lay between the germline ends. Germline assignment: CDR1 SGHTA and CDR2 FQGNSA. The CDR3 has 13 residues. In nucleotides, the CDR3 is TGTGCCAGCAGACGAAACAGGGACTACGAGCAGTACTTC. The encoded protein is CASRRNRDYEQYF.

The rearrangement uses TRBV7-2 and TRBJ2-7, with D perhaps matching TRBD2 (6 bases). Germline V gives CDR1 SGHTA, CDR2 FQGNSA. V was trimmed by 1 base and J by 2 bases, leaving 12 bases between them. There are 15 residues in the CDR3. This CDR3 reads CASSLEGTLTYEQYF. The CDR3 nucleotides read TGTGCCAGCAGCTTAGAGGGGACTCTGACCTACGAGCAGTACTTC.

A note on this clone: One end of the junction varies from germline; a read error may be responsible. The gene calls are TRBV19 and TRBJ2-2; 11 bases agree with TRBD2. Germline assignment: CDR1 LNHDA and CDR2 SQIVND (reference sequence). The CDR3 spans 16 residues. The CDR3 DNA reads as TGTGCCAGCAGTAGATTAGCGGGGGGGGACACCGGGGAGCTGTTTTTT. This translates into CASSRLAGGDTGELFF.

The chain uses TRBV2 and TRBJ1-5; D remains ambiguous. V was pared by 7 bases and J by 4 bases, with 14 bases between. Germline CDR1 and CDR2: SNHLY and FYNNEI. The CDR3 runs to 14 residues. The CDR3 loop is CASTLGRENQPQHF. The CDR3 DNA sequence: TGTGCCAGCACCCTTGGACGGGAAAATCAGCCCCAGCATTTT.

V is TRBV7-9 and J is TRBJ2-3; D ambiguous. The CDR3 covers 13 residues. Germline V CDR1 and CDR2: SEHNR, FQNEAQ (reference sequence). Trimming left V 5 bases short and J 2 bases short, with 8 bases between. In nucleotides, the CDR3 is TGTGCCAGCAGCCGCTACCTCACAGATACGCAGTATTTT. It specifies CASSRYLTDTQYF.

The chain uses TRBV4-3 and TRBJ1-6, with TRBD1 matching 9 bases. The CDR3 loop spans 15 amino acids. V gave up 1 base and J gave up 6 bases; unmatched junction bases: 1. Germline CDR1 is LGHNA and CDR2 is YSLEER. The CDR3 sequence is CASSQVTGGNSPLHF. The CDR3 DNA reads TGCGCCAGCAGCCAAGTGACAGGGGGTAATTCACCCCTCCACTTT.